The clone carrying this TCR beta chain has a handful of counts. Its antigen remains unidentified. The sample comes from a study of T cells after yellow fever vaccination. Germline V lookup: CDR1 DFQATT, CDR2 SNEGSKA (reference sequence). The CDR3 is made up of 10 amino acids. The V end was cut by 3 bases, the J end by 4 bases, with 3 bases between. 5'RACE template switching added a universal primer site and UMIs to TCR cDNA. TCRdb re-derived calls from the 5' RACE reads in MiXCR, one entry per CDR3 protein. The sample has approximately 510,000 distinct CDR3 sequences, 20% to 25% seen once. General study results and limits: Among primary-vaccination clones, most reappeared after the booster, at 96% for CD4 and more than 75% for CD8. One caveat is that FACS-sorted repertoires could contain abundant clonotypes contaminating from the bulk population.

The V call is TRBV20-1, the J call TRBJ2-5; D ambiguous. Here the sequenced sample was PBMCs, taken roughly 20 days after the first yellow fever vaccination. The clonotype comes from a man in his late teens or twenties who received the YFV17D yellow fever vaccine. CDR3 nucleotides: TGCAGTGCTAGCGCAGAGACCCAGTACTTC. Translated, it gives CSASAETQYF.